This TCR beta chain was sequenced in a study of regulatory T cells in long-lasting Graves disease. Overall study context: Antithyroid drugs had been given to newly diagnosed Graves' patients for under 3 months. Findings and caveats of the study: Persistent disease favored TRBV28, TRBJ1-2 and TRBJ2-5.

CDR3 size: 13 residues. CDR1 is MDHEN, CDR2 SYDVKM, per germline. V trimming: 4 bases; J trimming: 5 bases; junction bases outside the gene matches: 5. HTBI primers from iRepertoire and Arm-PCR of CDR3 regions yielded the TCR beta libraries. Original methodology: Taken together, the samples had fewer than 70 TRBV and 14 TRBJ segments identified. One entry per CDR3 protein, called by TCRdb with MiXCR from the multiplex PCR reads. For this entry, the V and J calls and clone size follow TCRdb and not the study's own pipeline. Among over 500,000 distinct CDR3 sequences listed, about 16% were seen once. Time point meaning: newly diagnosed GD, antithyroid drugs for less than 3 months. RNA from PBMCs was the source of the TCR library. This clonotype was counted ten times or more. Its antigen is as yet unknown. These same data were also listed under a study on T cells in Graves' hyperthyroidism and ophthalmopathy. Turning to that study: A first-round RT-PCR of the TCR CDR3 used the HTBI primer set.

The receptor was derived from a man aged 18 to 35 with Graves disease. This specimen was peripheral blood mononuclear cells (PBMCs), taken at new diagnosis, from a patient treated with antithyroid drugs. The rearrangement links TRBV28 to TRBJ2-7, with TRBD2 matching over 7 bases. CDR3 DNA sequence: TGTGCCAGCAGTTCCCGGGAGGCCGACGAGCAGTACTTC. It encodes CASSSREADEQYF.